The 2 T cell receptor beta chains below were found in one sample sequenced in a study of shared clonotypes between healthy human individuals. Clones were read by immunoSEQ multiplex PCR, and TCRdb kept only the in-frame ones, dropping some. The table includes about 2.2 million clones, 85% to 95% detected once. Positive CCR7 selection of CD45RO-negative cells yielded the naive CD8 cells, and terminally differentiated effector memory CD45RA+ cells were excluded. The sequencing input was naive CD8+ T cells from PBMCs. These receptors were obtained from a man between 18 and 35 years old in good health. Some clones in this sample may be carry-over from other donors' samples.

For this clone: The sample carries other DNA sequences with the same CDR3. The chain links TRBV15 to TRBJ2-2; 8 bases agree with TRBD2. Germline CDR1 LNHNV, CDR2 YYDKDF (reference sequence). The CDR3 has 16 amino acids. V shed 3 bases and J 0 bases; nucleotides not matched to a gene: 3. The CDR3 is CATSRASGSNTGELFF. The CDR3 region has the DNA TGTGCCACCAGCAGGGCTAGCGGGTCGAACACCGGGGAGCTGTTTTTT.

The chain is built from TRBV29-1 and TRBJ2-7; D possibly corresponds to TRBD1 (5 bases). V gave up 2 bases and J gave up 4 bases, with 12 bases separating them. Germline lookup yields CDR1 SQVTM and CDR2 ANQGSEA. The CDR3 runs 13 residues. This CDR3 is CSVEFAQGYEQYF. The CDR3 DNA reads as TGCAGCGTTGAATTCGCTCAGGGTTACGAGCAGTACTTC.